This T cell receptor beta chain originates from a study of T cells in Graves' hyperthyroidism and ophthalmopathy. CDR1 is DFQATT and CDR2 is SNEGSKA in the germline V gene (reference sequence). Trimming stripped 0 bases from V and 0 bases from J, with 14 bases between. The length of the CDR3 is 16 residues. Amplified TCR beta CDR3 regions came from RNA transcripts. With the HTBI primer set, the TCR CDR3 went through a first round of RT-PCR. One entry per CDR3 protein, called by TCRdb with MiXCR from the multiplex PCR reads. The sample records fewer than 500,000 distinct CDR3 sequences, less than 15% being singletons. Not enrolled were patients with uncontrolled infection, other autoimmune disease, pregnancy or lactation. First hyperthyroidism diagnosis is when the blood sample was obtained, before any ophthalmopathy symptoms. Cells are PBMCs isolated from over 7.5 ml of fresh blood.

The TCR comes from a man aged 25-45 years with Graves' hyperthyroidism that later progressed to Graves' ophthalmopathy. The chain uses TRBV20-1 and TRBJ1-1; D unclear. Sequenced sample: blood. CDR3 coding DNA: TGCAGTGCTAGAGAATTTCCATCCCTGATGAACACTGAAGCTTTCTTT. Translation gives CSAREFPSLMNTEAFF.